The 14 T cell receptor beta chains given below trace back to one sample, sequenced in a study of T cell repertoires in cytomegalovirus infection. A single record per CDR3 protein comes from TCRdb applying MiXCR to the reads. The repertoire holds a few hundred thousand distinct CDR3 sequences, with 8% to 9.5% as singletons. The specimen was PBMCs. All receptors come from a human donor in good health (CMV status not recorded). Some clones in this sample may be carry-over from other donors' samples.

V and J are TRBV9 and TRBJ2-1, with TRBD1 identical over 7 bases. Germline V gene lookup returns CDR1 SGDLS and CDR2 YYNGEE. This CDR3 contains 15 residues. V trimming: 6 bases; J trimming: 4 bases; junction bases outside the gene matches: 10. The CDR3 nucleotides are TGTGCCAGCACCGCGTTGGACAGGCCTTACAATGAGCAGTTCTTC. Translated, it gives CASTALDRPYNEQFF.

This clonotype was counted ten times or more. The chain carries TRBV7-2 and TRBJ2-3, with 13 bases identical to TRBD2. CDR1 SGHTA and CDR2 FQGNSA come from the germline V gene. The CDR3 has 16 residues. The V and J ends lost 4 bases and 6 bases, in that order; junction bases with no gene match: 7. The CDR3 loop reads CASSSGLAGAGDTQYF. The CDR3 coding sequence is TGTGCCAGCAGCTCAGGACTAGCGGGGGCCGGGGATACGCAGTATTTT.

J is TRBJ2-1 and V is TRBV25-1, with TRBD1 matching over 11 bases. The CDR3 extends over 14 amino acids. V trimming: 7 bases; J trimming: 7 bases; junction bases outside the gene matches: 6. The germline V gene has CDR1 MGHDK and CDR2 SYGVNS. CDR3 region: CASTRDRGNNEQFF. The CDR3, as DNA: TGTGCCAGCACCCGGGACAGGGGGAATAATGAGCAGTTCTTC.

In this sample, this clonotype turned up a few times. The chain links TRBV5-4 to TRBJ2-1; 11 bases fit TRBD2. The CDR3 is made up of 17 amino acids. Germline CDR1 and CDR2: SGHNT and YYREEE (reference sequence). V lost 0 bases and J lost 6; bases outside the gene matches: 8. The CDR3 DNA sequence: TGTGCCAGCAGCTTGGTTGTGCTAGCGGGAGGACCCAATGAGCAGTTCTTC. Its protein product is CASSLVVLAGGPNEQFF. The full variable domain, its missing parts supplied by reference TRBV5-4 and TRBJ2-1, is ETGVTQSPTHLIKTRGQQVTLRCSSQSGHNTVSWYQQALGQGPQFIFQYYREEENGRGNFPPRFSGLQFPNYSSELNVNALELDDSALYLCASSLVVLAGGPNEQFFGPGTRLTVL.

This clonotype was seen many times. The J gene is TRBJ2-3, the V gene TRBV10-2; TRBD2 agrees at 14 bases. The J segment lost 2 bases and the V segment lost 6 bases, leaving 16 bases of the junction unmatched. The CDR3 totals 20 residues. Per the germline V gene, CDR1 is WSHSY and CDR2 is SAAADI. The CDR3 region is CASRDPVGLAGVQPTDTQYF. CDR3 bases: TGCGCCAGCAGGGACCCCGTGGGACTAGCGGGAGTCCAACCCACAGATACGCAGTATTTT.

This clonotype occurred many times. The genes are TRBV7-8 and TRBJ2-1; 7 nucleotides line up with TRBD2. Trimming cost V 3 bases and J 7 bases; bases outside gene matches: 12. Germline-derived CDR1 and CDR2 are SGHVS and FQNEAQ. The CDR3 loop spans 16 amino acids. The chain's CDR3 is CASSLGGDYRWNEQFF. CDR3 sequence (DNA): TGTGCCAGCAGCTTGGGTGGGGACTACCGTTGGAATGAGCAGTTCTTC.

The genes are TRBV19 and TRBJ1-5; the match to TRBD1 covers 8 bases. Germline trimming cut 4 bases from V and 5 bases from J; bases unmatched to any gene: 10. Germline-derived CDR1 and CDR2 are LNHDA and SQIVND (reference sequence). The CDR3 covers 16 residues. The CDR3 nucleotides are TGTGCCAGTAGTACGTCGGACAGGGAAGTAGATCAGCCCCAGCATTTT. This gives the protein CASSTSDREVDQPQHF. Together with reference TRBV19 and TRBJ1-5, the CDR3 gives the full variable domain: DGGITQSPKYLFRKEGQNVTLSCEQNLNHDAMYWYRQDPGQGLRLIYYSQIVNDFQKGDIAEGYSVSREKKESFPLTVTSAQKNPTAFYLCASSTSDREVDQPQHFGDGTRLSIL.

This clonotype has at least ten counts. The V and J genes are TRBV7-9 and TRBJ2-1; 8 nucleotides line up with TRBD2. The CDR3 totals 21 residues. Germline assignment: CDR1 SEHNR and CDR2 FQNEAQ (reference sequence). V trimming: 0 bases; J trimming: 3 bases; junction bases outside the gene matches: 19. As DNA, the CDR3 is TGTGCCAGCAGCTTAGCGCCTTCGGGGTGGAGCGGGAGCAACCACTACAATGAGCAGTTCTTC. Encoded protein: CASSLAPSGWSGSNHYNEQFF.

Ten or more counts support this clonotype. V gene TRBV7-2 combines with J gene TRBJ2-1; no definite D call. Germline-derived CDR1 and CDR2 are SGHTA and FQGNSA. Between the trimmed V and J ends, which lost 4 bases and 4 bases, there was a span of 8 bases. The CDR3 contains 13 residues. The CDR3, as DNA: TGTGCCAGCAGCTGGCTTAATTACAATGAGCAGTTCTTC. This translates into CASSWLNYNEQFF.

Only a few counts were recorded for this clonotype. The rearrangement uses TRBV18 and TRBJ1-5; a possible D gene is TRBD1 (6 bases). This CDR3 is built from 14 residues. CDR1 and CDR2 (germline): KGHSH, LQKENI. The V end lost 3 bases, the J end lost 5 bases, and 11 bases lay between the germline ends. CDR3 coding DNA: TGTGCCAGCTCACCGACAGGCAACCATCAGCCCCAGCATTTT. Amino acids: CASSPTGNHQPQHF.

This clonotype was counted only a few times. The chain joins TRBV6-2 or TRBV6-3 to TRBJ2-1, with 9 bases matching TRBD1. Germline CDR1 MNHEY, CDR2 SVGEGT. V shed 7 bases, J shed 7 bases, and the junction held 17 bases outside the gene matches. This CDR3 spans 17 amino acids. Written as DNA, the CDR3 is TGTGCCAGCACTTCCCCTAGAGGGACAGGGAACCGAAATGAGCAGTTCTTC. Protein sequence: CASTSPRGTGNRNEQFF.

This clonotype occurred many times. The J gene is TRBJ2-1, the V gene TRBV7-2, with a possible D match to TRBD1 (5 bases). V lost 10 bases and J lost 0, with 13 bases in between. This CDR3 contains 14 residues. The germline V gene has CDR1 SGHTA and CDR2 FQGNSA. CDR3 DNA sequence: TGTGCCACCTATGACAGCAGCTCCTACAATGAGCAGTTCTTC. Protein: CATYDSSSYNEQFF.

This clonotype has at least ten counts. The chain employs TRBV7-9 and TRBJ1-4; TRBD1 aligns across 10 bases. The CDR3 contains 17 residues. V lost 4 bases and J lost 0; bases outside the gene matches: 5. Germline V gene lookup returns CDR1 SEHNR and CDR2 FQNEAQ (reference sequence). CDR3 in DNA: TGTGCCAGCAGCTCGGGACAGGGGTGGACAACTAATGAAAAACTGTTTTTT. Translated: CASSSGQGWTTNEKLFF. Using reference TRBV7-9 and TRBJ1-4 for the parts outside the CDR3, the full variable domain is DTGVSQNPRHKITKRGQNVTFRCDPISEHNRLYWYRQTLGQGPEFLTYFQNEAQLEKSRLLSDRFSAERPKGSFSTLEIQRTEQGDSAMYLCASSSGQGWTTNEKLFFGSGTQLSVL.

This clonotype was found once. The chain joins TRBV27 to TRBJ2-5; weak D call: TRBD1 (6 bases). V was pared by 7 bases and J by 3 bases, with 18 bases between. The CDR3 has 15 residues. Per the germline V gene, CDR1 is MNHEY and CDR2 is SMNVEV (reference sequence). The CDR3 nucleotides are TGTGCCAGCATGACCTTGGGACACGCTGAAGAGACCCAGTACTTC. Its translation: CASMTLGHAEETQYF.